This T cell receptor (beta chain) was sequenced for a study of post-analysis software for immune sequencing data. Study at large: Some patients lacked subtype; others had relapsing-remitting, secondary progressive or progressive-relapsing disease.

This CDR3 contains 12 residues. Between the trimmed V and J ends, which lost 5 bases and 6 bases, there was a span of 10 bases. CDR1 is SQVTM and CDR2 is ANQGSEA in the germline V gene. Each TCR beta cDNA library carried unique molecular identifiers. TCRdb re-derived calls from the PCR reads in MiXCR, one entry per CDR3 protein. Of 750,000 to 950,000 distinct CDR3 sequences in the sample, about 50% were seen once. Overall study results and limits: Relative to controls, patients had 4 or 5 TRBV segments at higher frequency, with TRBV5-6, TRBV5-1 and TRBV20-1 among these.

Concerning this clonotype itself: Its antigen is not known.

The sequence was obtained from a girl aged 5-17 years with multiple sclerosis. Sequenced sample: blood. The rearrangement uses TRBV29-1 and TRBJ2-2, with D possibly called TRBD1 or TRBD2 (5 bases each). This CDR3 is CSVRRGPGELFF. The DNA of the CDR3 is TGCAGCGTTCGAAGGGGACCCGGGGAGCTGTTTTTT.